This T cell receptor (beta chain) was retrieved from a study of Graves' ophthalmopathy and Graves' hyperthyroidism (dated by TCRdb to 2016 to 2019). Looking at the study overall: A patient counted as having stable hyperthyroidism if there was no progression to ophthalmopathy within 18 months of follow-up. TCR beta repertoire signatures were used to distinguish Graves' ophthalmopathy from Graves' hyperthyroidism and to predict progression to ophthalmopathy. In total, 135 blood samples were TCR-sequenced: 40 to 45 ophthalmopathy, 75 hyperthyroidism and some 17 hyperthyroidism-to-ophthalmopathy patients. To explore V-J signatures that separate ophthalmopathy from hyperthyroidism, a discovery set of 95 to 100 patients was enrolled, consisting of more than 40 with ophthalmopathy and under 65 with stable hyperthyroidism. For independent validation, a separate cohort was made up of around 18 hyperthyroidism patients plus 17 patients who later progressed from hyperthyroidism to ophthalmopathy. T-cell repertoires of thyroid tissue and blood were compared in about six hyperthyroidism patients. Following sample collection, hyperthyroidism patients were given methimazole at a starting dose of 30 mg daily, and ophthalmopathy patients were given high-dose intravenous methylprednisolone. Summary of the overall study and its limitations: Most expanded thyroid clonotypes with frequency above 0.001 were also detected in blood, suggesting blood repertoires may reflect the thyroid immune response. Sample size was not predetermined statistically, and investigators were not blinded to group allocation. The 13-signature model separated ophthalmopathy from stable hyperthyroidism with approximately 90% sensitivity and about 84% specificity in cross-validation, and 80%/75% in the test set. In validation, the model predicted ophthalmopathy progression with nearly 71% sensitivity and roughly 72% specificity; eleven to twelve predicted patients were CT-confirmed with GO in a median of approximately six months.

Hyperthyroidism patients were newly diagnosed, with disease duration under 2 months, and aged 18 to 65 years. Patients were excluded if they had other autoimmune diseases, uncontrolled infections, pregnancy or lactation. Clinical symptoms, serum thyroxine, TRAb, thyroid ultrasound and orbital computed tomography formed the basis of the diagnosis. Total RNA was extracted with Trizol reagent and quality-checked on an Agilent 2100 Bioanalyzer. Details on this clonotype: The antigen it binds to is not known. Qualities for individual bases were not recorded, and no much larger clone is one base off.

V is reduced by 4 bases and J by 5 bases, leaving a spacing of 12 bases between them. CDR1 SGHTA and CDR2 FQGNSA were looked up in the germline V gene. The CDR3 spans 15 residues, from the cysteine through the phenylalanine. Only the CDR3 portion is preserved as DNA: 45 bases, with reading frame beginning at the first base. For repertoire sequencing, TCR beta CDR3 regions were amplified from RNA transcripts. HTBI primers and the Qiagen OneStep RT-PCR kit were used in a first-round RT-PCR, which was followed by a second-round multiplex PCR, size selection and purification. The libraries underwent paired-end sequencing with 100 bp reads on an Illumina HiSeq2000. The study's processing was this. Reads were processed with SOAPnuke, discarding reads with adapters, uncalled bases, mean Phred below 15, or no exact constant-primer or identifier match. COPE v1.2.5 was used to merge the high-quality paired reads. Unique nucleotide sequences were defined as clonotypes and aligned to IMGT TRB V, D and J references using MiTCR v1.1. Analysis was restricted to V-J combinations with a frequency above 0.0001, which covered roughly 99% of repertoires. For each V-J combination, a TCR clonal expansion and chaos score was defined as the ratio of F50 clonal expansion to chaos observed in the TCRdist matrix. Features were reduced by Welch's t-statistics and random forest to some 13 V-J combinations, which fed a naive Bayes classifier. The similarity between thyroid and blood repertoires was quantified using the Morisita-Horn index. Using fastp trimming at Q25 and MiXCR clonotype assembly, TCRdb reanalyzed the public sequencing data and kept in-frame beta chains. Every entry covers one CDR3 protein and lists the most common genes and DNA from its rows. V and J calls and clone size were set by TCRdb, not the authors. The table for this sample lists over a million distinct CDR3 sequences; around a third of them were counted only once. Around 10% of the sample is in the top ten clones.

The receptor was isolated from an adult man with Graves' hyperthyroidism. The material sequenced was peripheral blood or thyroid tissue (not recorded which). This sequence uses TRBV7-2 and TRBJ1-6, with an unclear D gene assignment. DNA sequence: TGTGCCAGCAGCTCCCCCGGAACGGATAATTCACCCCTCCACTTT. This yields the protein CASSSPGTDNSPLHF.